This T cell receptor beta chain was observed in a study of cytomegalovirus exposure and HLA in healthy donors. About this clone: Its target is unknown.

It was with 60 Vbeta and 13 Jbeta primers that the PCR ran. Sequencing was performed with immunoSEQ multiplex PCR; in TCRdb, only in-frame clones are kept and a portion is missing. The table has 110,000 or so clones, 83% seen once. Germline V gives CDR1 MNHEY, CDR2 SMNVEV (reference sequence). This CDR3 contains 17 residues. V lost 3 bases, J lost 6 bases, and 13 bases stayed unmatched. Findings of the study overall: A later analysis by the authors found several of the most significant clusters apparently linked to common viral pathogens. Investigators reported 164 TCR beta chains as tied to cytomegalovirus.

This rearrangement joins TRBV27 to TRBJ1-5; TRBD1 matches 8 bases. This TCR was sampled from a man aged 18 to 29 in good health and CMV-seronegative. Sample: PBMCs. The DNA of the CDR3 is TGTGCCAGCAGTTTTTGGCCCCACAGGGGGGTAGGTCAGCCCCAGCATTTT. This codes for CASSFWPHRGVGQPQHF.